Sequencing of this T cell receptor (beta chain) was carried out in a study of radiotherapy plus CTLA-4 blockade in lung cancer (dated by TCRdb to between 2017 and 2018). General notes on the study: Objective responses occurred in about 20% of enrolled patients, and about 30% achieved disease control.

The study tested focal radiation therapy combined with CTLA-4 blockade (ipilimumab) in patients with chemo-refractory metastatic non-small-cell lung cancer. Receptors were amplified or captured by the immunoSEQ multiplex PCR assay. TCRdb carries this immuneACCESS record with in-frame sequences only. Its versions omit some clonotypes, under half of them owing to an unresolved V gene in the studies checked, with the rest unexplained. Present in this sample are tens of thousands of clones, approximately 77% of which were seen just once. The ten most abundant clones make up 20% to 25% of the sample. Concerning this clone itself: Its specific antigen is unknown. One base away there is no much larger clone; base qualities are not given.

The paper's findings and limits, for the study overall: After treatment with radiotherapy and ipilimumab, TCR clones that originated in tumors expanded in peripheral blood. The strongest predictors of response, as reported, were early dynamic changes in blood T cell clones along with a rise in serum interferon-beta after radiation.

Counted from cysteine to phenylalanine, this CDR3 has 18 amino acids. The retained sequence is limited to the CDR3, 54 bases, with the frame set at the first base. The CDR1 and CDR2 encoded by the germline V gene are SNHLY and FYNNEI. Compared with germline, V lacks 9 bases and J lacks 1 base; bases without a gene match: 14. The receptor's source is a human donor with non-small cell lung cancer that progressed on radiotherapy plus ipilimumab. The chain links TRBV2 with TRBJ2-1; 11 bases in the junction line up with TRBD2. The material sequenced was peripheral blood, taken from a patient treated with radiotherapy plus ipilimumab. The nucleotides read TGTGCCAGTCAACGGGTGGCTAGCGGGAGGCGGTCCTACAATGAGCAGTTCTTC. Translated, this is CASQRVASGRRSYNEQFF.